These 23 T cell receptor beta chains were sequenced from one sample in a study of cytotoxic CD8 clonotypes in ibrutinib-treated CLL. Assay used: immunoSEQ multiplex PCR; TCRdb lists only in-frame clones, some missing. The table records hundreds of thousands of clones, about 80% of them present only once. The specimen comprised PBMCs, sampled before ibrutinib treatment. Source of these receptors: a human donor with chronic lymphocytic leukemia.

The V and J genes are TRBV11-3 and TRBJ2-1, with TRBD2 as a possible D gene (5 bases). Per germline, CDR1 SGHNT and CDR2 YENEEA. Trimming left V 4 bases short and J 4 bases short, with 8 bases between. The CDR3 is 13 residues long. CDR3 amino acids: CASSSTMYNEQFF. Written as DNA, the CDR3 is TGTGCCAGCAGCTCGACTATGTACAATGAGCAGTTCTTC.

This chain links TRBV7-9 with TRBJ2-7; no clear D. Looked up from germline, CDR1 is SEHNR and CDR2 is FQNEAQ (reference sequence). Trimming left V 4 bases short and J 2 bases short, with 9 bases between. This CDR3 has 13 amino acids. CDR3 coding DNA: TGTGCCAGCAGCTGGAGTGGGACCTACGAGCAGTACTTC. As protein: CASSWSGTYEQYF.

The chain is built from TRBV30 and TRBJ1-2; D might be TRBD1 (6 bases). Trimming shortened V by 3 bases and J by 4 bases, and 15 bases separated the two germline ends. Germline assignment: CDR1 GTSNPN and CDR2 SVGIG (reference sequence). There are 14 residues in the CDR3. The CDR3 loop reads CAWSKRQVSYGYTF. The CDR3 region has the DNA TGTGCCTGGAGCAAAAGACAGGTTTCCTATGGCTACACCTTC.

This clone was seen a few times. The chain links TRBV18 to TRBJ2-5; D unclear. In germline, CDR1 is KGHSH, CDR2 LQKENI. Trimming pared 3 bases from V and 7 bases from J, leaving 9 bases between. The CDR3 has 12 amino acids. CDR3 protein: CASSPNSGTQYF. Written as DNA, the CDR3 is TGTGCCAGCTCACCTAACAGTGGGACCCAGTACTTC.

As DNA, the CDR3 is TGTGCCAGCAGCGTGAGACTAGCAGAGACTGCGAACACCGGGGAGCTGTTTTTT. Its protein product is CASSVRLAETANTGELFF. The rearrangement links TRBV11-2 to TRBJ2-2, with 7 bases aligning to TRBD2. The CDR3 is made up of 18 amino acids. Per germline, CDR1 SGHAT and CDR2 FQNNGV. V was pared by 5 bases and J by 0 bases, with 12 bases of the junction left unmatched.

V gene TRBV5-1 combines with J gene TRBJ2-5, with D possibly matching TRBD2 (5 bases). The V gene's germline CDR1 is SGHRS and CDR2 YFSETQ. The CDR3 extends over 15 amino acids. V shed 0 bases and J shed 2 bases, with 11 bases lying between them. The CDR3 spells CASSLALGVQETQYF. DNA of the CDR3: TGCGCCAGCAGCTTGGCCCTCGGGGTACAAGAGACCCAGTACTTC.

This chain joins TRBV28 and TRBJ1-4; D is undetermined. Trimming shortened V by 1 base and J by 7 bases, and 16 bases separated the two germline ends. Germline CDR1 is MDHEN and CDR2 is SYDVKM. The CDR3 consists of 16 residues. CDR3: CASSLLGRASAEKLFF. DNA of the CDR3: TGTGCCAGCAGTTTATTGGGCCGCGCCTCAGCTGAAAAACTGTTTTTT.

This sequence joins TRBV5-6 and TRBJ2-7; 9 positions agree with TRBD2. The J segment lost 1 base and the V segment lost 5 bases, leaving 4 bases of the junction unmatched. The germline V gene has CDR1 SGHDT and CDR2 YYEEEE. The CDR3 runs to 14 residues. The CDR3 DNA reads as TGTGCCAGCAGACTGAGCGGGGGGTCCTACGAGCAGTACTTC. It yields the protein CASRLSGGSYEQYF.

The chain's CDR3 is CASSIDAGAEQYF. The CDR3, as DNA: TGTGCCAGTAGTATAGATGCGGGTGCCGAGCAGTACTTC. The chain links TRBV19 to TRBJ2-7; TRBD2 is a possible D gene (5 bases). Germline-derived CDR1 and CDR2 are LNHDA and SQIVND (reference sequence). There are 13 residues in the CDR3. Trimming pared 0 bases from V and 6 bases from J, leaving 9 bases between.

Here the CDR3 DNA reads TGTGCCACCCTTAGAGCAGATACGCAGTATTTT. Translated: CATLRADTQYF. V is TRBV27 and J is TRBJ2-3; D is unresolved. Between the trimmed V and J ends, which lost 10 bases and 4 bases, there was a span of 9 bases. The CDR3 length is 11 residues. Germline values: CDR1 MNHEY, CDR2 SMNVEV (reference sequence).

The chain uses TRBV28 and TRBJ2-7; TRBD2 matches at 13 bases. The CDR3 is 15 residues long. Germline V lookup: CDR1 MDHEN, CDR2 SYDVKM. V was clipped by 4 bases and J by 5 bases; unmatched bases: 5. The CDR3 DNA follows: TGTGCCAGCAGTTCACCGGGACTAGCGGGAAACGAGCAGTACTTC. It translates to CASSSPGLAGNEQYF.

The CDR3 DNA is TGTGCCAGCAGCCCCCGGGGGGACAGGTACAATGAGCAGTTCTTC. Protein: CASSPRGDRYNEQFF. The genes are TRBV7-9 and TRBJ2-1, with TRBD1 as a possible D gene (8 bases). The CDR3 runs to 15 residues. Germline CDR1 reads SEHNR; CDR2 reads FQNEAQ (reference sequence). The ends were cut back, 5 bases at V and 4 bases at J, with 15 bases in the middle.

V usage is TRBV10-3 and J usage is TRBJ1-2; 8 nucleotides match TRBD1. The CDR3 totals 13 residues. Germline CDR1 and CDR2: ENHRY and SYGVKD. Trimming removed 2 bases from V and 7 bases from J; junction bases left unmatched: 3. CDR3 in amino acids: CAISEVTGVGYTF. The DNA for the CDR3 is TGTGCCATCAGTGAGGTGACAGGGGTTGGCTACACCTTC.

V and J are TRBV28 and TRBJ2-7; D tentatively reads TRBD1 or TRBD2 (5 bases each). Trimming cost V 4 bases and J 0 bases, with 16 bases left between them. The V gene's germline CDR1 is MDHEN and CDR2 SYDVKM. This CDR3 has 16 amino acids. DNA of the CDR3: TGTGCCAGCAGTTCGTTCGGGGCTACCGGCTCCTACGAGCAGTACTTC. It translates to CASSSFGATGSYEQYF.

The CDR3 sequence: CASSLVSGAGETQYF. The CDR3 DNA is TGTGCCAGCAGCTTAGTAAGCGGAGCGGGAGAAACCCAGTACTTC. The V call is TRBV7-2, the J call TRBJ2-5; 8 bases are shared with TRBD2. The CDR3 is 15 amino acids. After removal of 1 base from V and 8 bases from J, the junction contained 9 bases not matched to a gene. Per germline, CDR1 SGHTA and CDR2 FQGNSA.

The chain recombines TRBV5-1 with TRBJ2-5, with D tentatively TRBD1 (6 bases). The CDR3 consists of 17 residues. Germline lookup yields CDR1 SGHRS and CDR2 YFSETQ. The V end was cut by 2 bases, the J end by 2 bases, with 19 bases between. CDR3 in DNA: TGCGCCAGCAGCTTCATCATATTTTCAGGGGCGCAAGAGACCCAGTACTTC. This encodes CASSFIIFSGAQETQYF.

The CDR3 loop is CASSYWGDRRGYTF. CDR3 coding DNA: TGTGCCAGTAGCTATTGGGGCGATCGCCGCGGCTACACCTTC. The chain recombines TRBV19 with TRBJ1-2, with D possibly being TRBD1 (5 bases). The CDR3 runs to 14 residues. Germline CDR1 and CDR2: LNHDA and SQIVND (reference sequence). V was shortened by 6 bases and J by 8 bases, with 19 bases between the two germline ends.

This clone has more than one count but fewer than ten. The chain combines TRBV7-9 with TRBJ1-1; 7 nucleotides line up with TRBD1. V lost 11 bases and J lost 2; bases outside the gene matches: 8. Germline loops: CDR1 SEHNR, CDR2 FQNEAQ (reference sequence). The length of the CDR3 is 13 residues. CDR3 DNA: TGTGCCTGCCCGGGACAGCTAAACACTGAAGCTTTCTTT. This encodes CACPGQLNTEAFF. Full variable domain (rest looked up from reference TRBV7-9 and TRBJ1-1): DTGVSQNPRHKITKRGQNVTFRCDPISEHNRLYWYRQTLGQGPEFLTYFQNEAQLEKSRLLSDRFSAERPKGSFSTLEIQRTEQGDSAMYLCACPGQLNTEAFFGQGTRLTVV.

This rearrangement joins TRBV19 to TRBJ1-2; weak D call: TRBD1 (5 bases). V was clipped by 11 bases and J by 6 bases, with 16 bases between them. The CDR3 has 12 residues. Germline V gene sequence: CDR1 LNHDA, CDR2 SQIVND (reference sequence). CDR3 loop: CASVGGAHGYTF. CDR3 nucleotides: TGTGCCTCAGTGGGAGGGGCCCATGGCTACACCTTC.

This sequence joins TRBV29-1 and TRBJ2-1, with D possibly being TRBD1 (6 bases). Germline-derived CDR1 and CDR2 are SQVTM and ANQGSEA. The germline V and J ends were trimmed by 0 bases and 12 bases, with 24 bases remaining between them. The CDR3 covers 16 residues. DNA for the CDR3: TGCAGCGTTGAAGATCCGAGGGGGAGAGTAAGGTACGGGCAGTTCTTC. Its translation: CSVEDPRGRVRYGQFF.

In this sample, this clone turned up a few times. The chain joins TRBV10-2 to TRBJ2-3; D remains ambiguous. The CDR3 covers 16 residues. V shed 2 bases and J shed 5 bases, with 17 bases lying between them. The germline V gene has CDR1 WSHSY and CDR2 SAAADI. The CDR3 sequence is CASSEPRRVALDTQYF. In DNA form, the CDR3 reads TGCGCCAGCAGTGAGCCACGTCGGGTGGCCTTAGATACGCAGTATTTT.

The chain links TRBV7-9 to TRBJ2-7; tentatively, D is TRBD2 (5 bases). CDR3 length equals 15 residues. V was shortened by 2 bases and J by 3 bases, with 14 bases between the two germline ends. Germline V gene sequence: CDR1 SEHNR, CDR2 FQNEAQ (reference sequence). CDR3 region: CASSLRLAEDYEQYF. The CDR3, as DNA: TGTGCCAGCAGCTTAAGGCTAGCCGAAGACTACGAGCAGTACTTC.

The chain combines TRBV5-1 with TRBJ2-7; D is possibly TRBD1 (6 bases). V lost 4 bases and J 4 bases, leaving 15 bases between the germline ends. The CDR3 spans 14 residues. Germline-derived CDR1 and CDR2 are SGHRS and YFSETQ. The CDR3 DNA reads as TGCGCCAGCAGCGTCAGGGGCGAGGTGTACGAGCAGTACTTC. This translates into CASSVRGEVYEQYF.